This TCR beta chain was captured by sequencing in a study of shared clonotypes between healthy human individuals. The CDR3 contains 14 residues. The germline CDR1 and CDR2 sequences are SEHNR and FQNEAQ (reference sequence). The ends lost 1 base at V and 11 bases at J; junction bases unmatched: 8. Clones were sequenced by immunoSEQ multiplex PCR, and TCRdb holds only the in-frame ones, with some missing. The data contain around 550,000 clones, 90% to 97% of them singletons. Sequencing was carried out using naive CD4+ T cells sorted from blood. Subset noted: CD45RA+ positively selected. This clonotype was obtained from a woman aged 25 to 39 in good health. The chain joins TRBV7-9 to TRBJ2-3; 8 bases fit TRBD1. CDR3 sequence reads: CASSLEKRGQEQYF. CDR3 DNA sequence: TGTGCCAGCAGCTTAGAGAAAAGGGGACAGGAGCAGTATTTT.